The next 15 T cell receptor beta chains were all read from a single sample in a study of T cells after yellow fever vaccination. TCRdb redid the calling of the 5' RACE reads with MiXCR, one entry per CDR3 protein. This sample has about 57,000 distinct CDR3 sequences; roughly 7.3% occur once, and the top ten carry 36%. The sample consisted of CD8+ T cells sorted from PBMCs, taken 15 days after the yellow fever booster vaccination. The receptors stem from a young man who received the YFV17D yellow fever vaccine.

This clonotype has at least ten counts. The V gene is TRBV7-9, the J gene TRBJ1-5, with 7 bases matching TRBD1. Unmatched junction bases numbered 4, after V lost 1 base and J lost 7 bases. The germline CDR1 and CDR2 sequences are SEHNR and FQNEAQ (reference sequence). The CDR3 sequence is 14 residues long. The CDR3 region has the DNA TGTGCCAGCAGCTTAGGTACAGGGGAGCAGCCCCAGCATTTT. Protein product: CASSLGTGEQPQHF.

This chain connects TRBV5-6 to TRBJ2-2, with D possibly being TRBD1 (6 bases). Germline V lookup: CDR1 SGHDT, CDR2 YYEEEE. The ends were cut back, 4 bases at V and 5 bases at J, with 15 bases in the middle. The CDR3 length is 15 residues. CDR3 loop: CASSANGRGTGELFF. CDR3 coding DNA: TGTGCCAGCAGCGCGAACGGCAGGGGTACCGGGGAGCTGTTTTTT.

This clonotype was picked up one time. A clone one base away is much larger, so this may be a read error. J is TRBJ2-7 and V is TRBV20-1; D may correspond to TRBD1 or TRBD2 (5 bases each). This CDR3 contains 14 residues. Looked up from germline, CDR1 is DFQATT and CDR2 is SNEGSKA (reference sequence). For the CDR3, the DNA is TGCAGTGCTAGACCTTCCGGGACCTCCTTCGAGCAGAACTTC. It codes for CSARPSGTSFEQNF.

This clonotype was observed many times. The chain combines TRBV7-9 with TRBJ2-5; D assignment may be TRBD1 or TRBD2 (5 bases each). Germline CDR1 reads SEHNR; CDR2 reads FQNEAQ (reference sequence). The CDR3 is 16 amino acids. Trimming left V 10 bases short and J 1 base short, with 22 bases between. The CDR3 DNA follows: TGTGCCACCAGAGTTGGCGGCAGAGGGGCCCAAGAGACCCAGTACTTC. As protein: CATRVGGRGAQETQYF.

The chain has TRBV4-3 and TRBJ2-2, with D perhaps being TRBD1 or TRBD2 (6 bases each). CDR1 and CDR2 from the germline V gene are LGHNA and YSLEER. The V end was cut by 1 base, the J end by 1 base, with 13 bases between. The CDR3 has 17 residues. CDR3 residues: CASSQGDSGQNTGELFF. In nucleotides, the CDR3 is TGCGCCAGCAGCCAAGGGGACTCGGGACAGAACACCGGGGAGCTGTTTTTT.

This clonotype has at least ten counts. The chain joins TRBV10-3 to TRBJ2-1, with TRBD2 identical over 8 bases. The CDR3 consists of 15 residues. CDR1 ENHRY and CDR2 SYGVKD come from the germline V gene. V lost 3 bases and J lost 0; bases outside the gene matches: 1. The chain's CDR3 is CAISELAASYNEQFF. DNA for the CDR3: TGTGCCATCAGTGAACTAGCGGCCTCCTACAATGAGCAGTTCTTC.

This clonotype was detected ten times or more. J is TRBJ1-2 and V is TRBV7-9, with 8 bases that match TRBD1. Germline assignment: CDR1 SEHNR and CDR2 FQNEAQ (reference sequence). CDR3 length: 13 amino acids. The junction had 9 bases not matched to a gene; V was cut back by 8 bases and J by 7 bases. The CDR3 nucleotides are TGTGCCAGCGGAAAAGACAGGGGAGGTGGCTACACCTTC. Its protein is CASGKDRGGGYTF.

This clonotype was recorded many times. The gene calls are TRBV6-5 and TRBJ2-7; TRBD2 might be the D (5 bases). The CDR3 length is 12 residues. V was shortened by 5 bases and J by 5 bases, with 10 bases between the two germline ends. CDR1 is MNHEY, CDR2 SVGAGI, per germline. CDR3 bases: TGTGCCAGCAGTCCAGGCGGGCACGAGCAGTACTTC. It translates to CASSPGGHEQYF.

This clonotype occurred many times. V usage is TRBV27 and J usage is TRBJ2-1, with 7 bases that match TRBD2. The germline CDR1 and CDR2 sequences are MNHEY and SMNVEV (reference sequence). Trimming at V came to 8 bases and at J to 6 bases, leaving 10 bases not matched to a gene. The CDR3 loop spans 14 amino acids. The CDR3 reads CASHPGGTLNEQFF. DNA of the CDR3: TGTGCCAGCCACCCGGGAGGCACACTCAATGAGCAGTTCTTC.

This clonotype was counted many times. The chain links TRBV27 to TRBJ1-2; D remains unclear. This CDR3 is 15 amino acids long. V was pared by 5 bases and J by 6 bases, with 19 bases between. The V gene's germline CDR1 is MNHEY and CDR2 SMNVEV (reference sequence). CDR3 nucleotides: TGTGCCAGCAGTCCCACCCCCGGGTTAGGTAATGGCTACACCTTC. Its protein product is CASSPTPGLGNGYTF.

As concerns this clonotype: One base away lies a much larger clone, so this may be a sequencing read error. The rearrangement uses TRBV7-2 and TRBJ1-2; D unresolved. The CDR3 spans 10 residues. Germline V gene sequence: CDR1 SGHTA, CDR2 FQGNSA. CDR3 protein: CASSFEGSSF. In DNA form, the CDR3 reads TGTGCCAGCAGCTTTGAAGGCTCTTCCTTC.

This clonotype was recorded at least ten times. J is TRBJ2-7 and V is TRBV3-1; D remains unclear. The V and J ends lost 0 bases and 3 bases respectively, with 9 bases between them. Germline lookup yields CDR1 LGHDT and CDR2 YNNKEL (reference sequence). This CDR3 is built from 14 residues. The CDR3 DNA is TGTGCCAGCAGCCAAGACAGTTCCGGCTACGAGCAGTACTTC. Translating it yields CASSQDSSGYEQYF.

As to this clonotype: A much larger clonotype is one base distant, so this may be a read error. The rearrangement links TRBV20-1 to TRBJ2-7; TRBD2 matches at 10 bases. Germline lookup yields CDR1 DFQATT and CDR2 SNEGSKA (reference sequence). This CDR3 contains 15 residues. The CDR3 sequence: CGARALAGEGYEQYF. Here the CDR3 DNA reads TGCGGTGCTAGAGCCCTAGCGGGAGAGGGCTACGAGCAGTACTTC.

This clonotype occurred many times. The chain combines TRBV7-2 with TRBJ2-7; D gene unclear. This CDR3 is 13 amino acids long. Germline CDR1 and CDR2: SGHTA and FQGNSA. V was shortened by 5 bases and J by 2 bases, with 10 bases between the two germline ends. The DNA of the CDR3 is TGTGCCAGCAGCCTACAGACGACCTACGAGCAGTACTTC. Translation gives CASSLQTTYEQYF.

The sample holds many counts of this clonotype. V gene TRBV5-6 combines with J gene TRBJ2-1, with 7 bases identical to TRBD1. Germline V gene data show CDR1 as SGHDT and CDR2 as YYEEEE. The CDR3 extends over 15 amino acids. The V and J ends lost 2 bases and 4 bases, in that order; junction bases with no gene match: 6. CDR3 in amino acids: CASSFPGQPYNEQFF. The CDR3 nucleotides read TGTGCCAGCAGCTTTCCGGGACAGCCTTACAATGAGCAGTTCTTC.